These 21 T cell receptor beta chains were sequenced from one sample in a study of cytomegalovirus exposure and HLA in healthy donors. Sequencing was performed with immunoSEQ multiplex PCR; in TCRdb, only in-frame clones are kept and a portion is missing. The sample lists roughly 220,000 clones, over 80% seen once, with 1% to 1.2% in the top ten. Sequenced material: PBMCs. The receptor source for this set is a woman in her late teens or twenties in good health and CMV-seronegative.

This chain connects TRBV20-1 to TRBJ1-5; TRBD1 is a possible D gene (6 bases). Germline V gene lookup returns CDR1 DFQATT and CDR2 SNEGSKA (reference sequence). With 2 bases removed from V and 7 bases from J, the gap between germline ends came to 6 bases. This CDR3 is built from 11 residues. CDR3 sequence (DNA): TGCAGTGCTAGAACAGGGCAGCCCCAGCATTTT. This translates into CSARTGQPQHF.

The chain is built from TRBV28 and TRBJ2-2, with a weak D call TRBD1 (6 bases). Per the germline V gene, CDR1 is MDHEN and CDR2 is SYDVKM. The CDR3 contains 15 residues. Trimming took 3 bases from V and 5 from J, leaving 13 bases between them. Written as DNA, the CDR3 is TGTGCCAGCAGTTTTGTCGGACAGATAACCGGGGAGCTGTTTTTT. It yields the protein CASSFVGQITGELFF.

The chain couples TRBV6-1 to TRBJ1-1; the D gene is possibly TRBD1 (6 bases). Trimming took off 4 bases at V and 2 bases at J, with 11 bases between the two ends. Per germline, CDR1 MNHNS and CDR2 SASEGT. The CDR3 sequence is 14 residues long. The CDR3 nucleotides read TGTGCCAGCAGTGTAGGACAGATAAACACTGAAGCTTTCTTT. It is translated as CASSVGQINTEAFF.

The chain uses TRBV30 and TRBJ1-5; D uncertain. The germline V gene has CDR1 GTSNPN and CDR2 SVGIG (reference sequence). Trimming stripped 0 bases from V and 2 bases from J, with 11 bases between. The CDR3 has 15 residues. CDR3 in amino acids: CAWSVPGSGNQPQHF. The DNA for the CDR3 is TGTGCCTGGAGTGTACCGGGGTCAGGCAATCAGCCCCAGCATTTT.

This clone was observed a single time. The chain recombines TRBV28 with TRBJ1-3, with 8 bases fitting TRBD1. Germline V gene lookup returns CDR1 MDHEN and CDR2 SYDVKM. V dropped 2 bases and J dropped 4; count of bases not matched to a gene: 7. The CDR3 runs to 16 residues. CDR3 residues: CASSLIQGVGGNTIYF. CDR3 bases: TGTGCCAGCAGTTTAATACAGGGGGTGGGAGGAAACACCATATATTTT.

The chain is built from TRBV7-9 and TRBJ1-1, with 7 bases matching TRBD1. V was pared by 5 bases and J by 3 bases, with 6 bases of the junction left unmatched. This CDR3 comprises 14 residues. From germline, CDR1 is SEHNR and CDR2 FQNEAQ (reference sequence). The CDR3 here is CASSPLDRDTEAFF. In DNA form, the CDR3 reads TGTGCCAGCAGCCCCTTAGACAGGGACACTGAAGCTTTCTTT.

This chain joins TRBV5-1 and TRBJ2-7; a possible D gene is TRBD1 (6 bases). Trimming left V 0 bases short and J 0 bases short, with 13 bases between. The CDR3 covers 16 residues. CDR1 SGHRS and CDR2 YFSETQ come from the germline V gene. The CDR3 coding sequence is TGCGCCAGCAGCTTGGGTCCCACAGGGAACTCCTACGAGCAGTACTTC. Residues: CASSLGPTGNSYEQYF.

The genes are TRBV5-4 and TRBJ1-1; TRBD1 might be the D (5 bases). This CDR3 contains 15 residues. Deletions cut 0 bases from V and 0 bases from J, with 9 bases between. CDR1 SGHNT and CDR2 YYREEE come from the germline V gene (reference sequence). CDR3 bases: TGTGCCAGCAGCTTGGCAGGGCTCATGAACACTGAAGCTTTCTTT. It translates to CASSLAGLMNTEAFF.

In nucleotides, the CDR3 is TGCAGCGTTACAGGGACAGGGGATCAGCCCCAGCATTTT. Translated: CSVTGTGDQPQHF. The rearrangement uses TRBV29-1 and TRBJ1-5, with 10 bases matching TRBD1. The CDR3 extends over 13 amino acids. Trimming took 5 bases from V and 5 from J; bases not matched to a gene: 3. Germline-derived CDR1 and CDR2 are SQVTM and ANQGSEA.

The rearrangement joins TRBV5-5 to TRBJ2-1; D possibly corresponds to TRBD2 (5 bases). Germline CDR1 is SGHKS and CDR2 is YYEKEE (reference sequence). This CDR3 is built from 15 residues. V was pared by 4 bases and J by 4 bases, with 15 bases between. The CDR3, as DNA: TGTGCCAGCAGCATCGGGAATACGCGTTACAATGAGCAGTTCTTC. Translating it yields CASSIGNTRYNEQFF.

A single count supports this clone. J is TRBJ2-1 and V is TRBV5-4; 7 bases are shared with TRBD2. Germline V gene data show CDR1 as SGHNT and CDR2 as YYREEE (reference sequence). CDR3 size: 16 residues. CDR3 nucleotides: TGTGACCCCAGCGGGCTAGCGGAAAGCTCCTACAATGAGCAGTTCTTC. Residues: CDPSGLAESSYNEQFF.

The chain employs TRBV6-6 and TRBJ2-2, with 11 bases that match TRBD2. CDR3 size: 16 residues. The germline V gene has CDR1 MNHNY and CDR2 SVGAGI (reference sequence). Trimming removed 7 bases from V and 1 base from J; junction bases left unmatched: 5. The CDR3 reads CASTAGTSGNTGELFF. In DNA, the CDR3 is TGTGCCAGCACCGCAGGGACTAGCGGGAACACCGGGGAGCTGTTTTTT.

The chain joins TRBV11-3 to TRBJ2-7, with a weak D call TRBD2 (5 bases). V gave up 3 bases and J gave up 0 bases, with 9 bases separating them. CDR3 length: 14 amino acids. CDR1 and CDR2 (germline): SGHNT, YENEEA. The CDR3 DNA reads TGTGCCAGCAGCTTGGCGGGCCACTCCTACGAGCAGTACTTC. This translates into CASSLAGHSYEQYF.

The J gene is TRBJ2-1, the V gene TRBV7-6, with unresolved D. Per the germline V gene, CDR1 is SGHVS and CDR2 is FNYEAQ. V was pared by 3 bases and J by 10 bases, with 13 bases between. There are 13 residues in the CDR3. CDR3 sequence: CASSLPLAREQFF. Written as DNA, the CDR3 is TGTGCCAGCAGCTTGCCCCTGGCCAGGGAGCAGTTCTTC. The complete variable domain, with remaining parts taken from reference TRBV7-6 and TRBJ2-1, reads GAGVSQSPRYKVTKRGQDVALRCDPISGHVSLYWYRQALGQGPEFLTYFNYEAQQDKSGLPNDRFSAERPEGSISTLTIQRTEQRDSAMYRCASSLPLAREQFFGPGTRLTVL.

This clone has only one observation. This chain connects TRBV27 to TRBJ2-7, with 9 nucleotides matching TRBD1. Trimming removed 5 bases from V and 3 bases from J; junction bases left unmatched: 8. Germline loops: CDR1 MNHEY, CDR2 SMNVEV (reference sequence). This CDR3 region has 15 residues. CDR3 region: CASSTSGTGFYEQYF. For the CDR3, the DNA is TGTGCCAGCAGTACCTCCGGGACAGGGTTCTACGAGCAGTACTTC.

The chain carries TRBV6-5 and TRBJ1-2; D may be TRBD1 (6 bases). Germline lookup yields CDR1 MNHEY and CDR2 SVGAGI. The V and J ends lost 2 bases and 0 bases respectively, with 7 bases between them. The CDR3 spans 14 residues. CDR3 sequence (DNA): TGTGCCAGCAGTTACGGGGGCCCTAACTATGGCTACACCTTC. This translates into CASSYGGPNYGYTF.

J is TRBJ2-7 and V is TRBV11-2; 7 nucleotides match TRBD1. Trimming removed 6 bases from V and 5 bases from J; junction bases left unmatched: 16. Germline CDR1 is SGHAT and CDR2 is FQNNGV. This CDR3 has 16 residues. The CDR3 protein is CASSSTGTVTVHEQYF. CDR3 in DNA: TGTGCCAGCAGTTCGACCGGGACAGTTACTGTCCACGAGCAGTACTTC.

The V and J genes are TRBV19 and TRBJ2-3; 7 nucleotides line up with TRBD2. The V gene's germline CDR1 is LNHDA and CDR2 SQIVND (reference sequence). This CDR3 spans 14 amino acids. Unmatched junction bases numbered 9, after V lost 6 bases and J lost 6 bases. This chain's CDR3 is CASSLGRRGDTQYF. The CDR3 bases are TGTGCCAGTAGCCTCGGTCGGCGGGGGGATACGCAGTATTTT.

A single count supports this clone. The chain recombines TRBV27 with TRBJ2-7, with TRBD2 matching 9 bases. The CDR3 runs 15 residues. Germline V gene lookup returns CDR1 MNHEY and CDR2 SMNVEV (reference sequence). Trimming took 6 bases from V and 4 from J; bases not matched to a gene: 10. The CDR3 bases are TGTGCCAGCAGGCGGGGGGGCCAGGGAGGATACGAGCAGTACTTC. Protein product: CASRRGGQGGYEQYF.

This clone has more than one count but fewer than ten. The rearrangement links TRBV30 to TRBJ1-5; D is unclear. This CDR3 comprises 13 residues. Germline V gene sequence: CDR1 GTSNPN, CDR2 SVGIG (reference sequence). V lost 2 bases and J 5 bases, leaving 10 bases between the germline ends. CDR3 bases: TGTGCCTGGAGTTCATCACTAGATCAGCCCCAGCATTTT. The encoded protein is CAWSSSLDQPQHF.

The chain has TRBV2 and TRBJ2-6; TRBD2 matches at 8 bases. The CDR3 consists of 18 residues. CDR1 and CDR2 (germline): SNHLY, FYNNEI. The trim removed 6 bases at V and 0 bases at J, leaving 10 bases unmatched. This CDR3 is CASSPGLAQTSGANVLTF. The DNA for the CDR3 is TGTGCCAGCAGCCCCGGACTAGCCCAAACCTCTGGGGCCAACGTCCTGACTTTC.